These T cell receptor beta chains were read from a single sample in a study of T cell responses to AZD1222 COVID-19 vaccine. Clones were sequenced by immunoSEQ multiplex PCR, and TCRdb holds only the in-frame ones, with some missing. The table lists about 210,000 clones, 92% of them singletons, with approximately 1.3% in the top ten. Sequences were derived from peripheral blood, sampled on day 0 of AZD1222 vaccination. The receptors shown here come from an adult in good health. Each CDR3 is given with its conserved first and last residue. The D gene is left open where the match is weak. Size is stated for part of the rows, as once, few or many counts, or as a class when the clone is expanded.

D: TRBD1
size: NA
J: TRBJ1-6
V: TRBV30
CDR3: CAWSWDSSSSYNSPLHF
DNA: TGTGCCTGGAGCTGGGACAGTTCCAGCTCCTATAATTCACCCCTCCACTTT

D: NA
size: NA
J: TRBJ1-5
V: TRBV27
CDR3: CASKTGISNQPQHF
DNA: TGTGCCAGCAAGACAGGAATTAGCAATCAGCCCCAGCATTTT

D: TRBD2
size: NA
J: TRBJ2-1
V: TRBV5-4
CDR3: CASSSASGSSYNEQFF
DNA: TGTGCCAGCAGCTCCGCCAGCGGGAGCTCCTACAATGAGCAGTTCTTC

D: NA
size: NA
J: TRBJ1-1
V: TRBV24-1
CDR3: CATRADSHTEAFF
DNA: TGTGCCACCAGGGCGGACAGCCACACTGAAGCTTTCTTT

D: NA
size: NA
J: TRBJ1-2
V: TRBV5-4
CDR3: CASSPQGGSYGYTF
DNA: TGTGCCAGCAGCCCACAGGGTGGAAGCTATGGCTACACCTTC

D: NA
size: few
J: TRBJ2-7
V: TRBV5-1
CDR3: CASSSHLQGGYEQYF
DNA: TGCGCCAGCAGCTCACATCTACAGGGGGGGTACGAGCAGTACTTC

D: NA
size: NA
J: TRBJ1-1
V: TRBV2
CDR3: CASSETPLEAFF
DNA: TGTGCCAGCAGTGAAACTCCGTTGGAAGCTTTCTTT

D: TRBD1
size: NA
J: TRBJ2-5
V: TRBV5-5
CDR3: CASRTGGAETQYF
DNA: TGTGCCAGCAGGACAGGGGGCGCGGAGACCCAGTACTTC

D: NA
size: NA
J: TRBJ1-6
V: TRBV7-2
CDR3: CASSLGLTGNSPLHF
DNA: TGTGCCAGCAGCTTAGGTCTGACGGGAAATTCACCCCTCCACTTT

D: NA
size: once
J: TRBJ2-3
V: TRBV30
CDR3: CAWGVADTQYF
DNA: TGTGCCTGGGGGGTTGCAGATACGCAGTATTTT

D: NA
size: NA
J: TRBJ1-3
V: TRBV28
CDR3: CASSLWGSSGPGNTIYF
DNA: TGTGCCAGCAGTTTATGGGGCTCCTCCGGGCCTGGAAACACCATATATTTT

D: NA
size: NA
J: TRBJ1-5
V: TRBV5-1
CDR3: CASSQGSNQPQHF
DNA: TGCGCCAGCAGCCAAGGGAGCAATCAGCCCCAGCATTTT

D: TRBD1
size: NA
J: TRBJ2-7
V: TRBV13
CDR3: CASSLAGTGGSYEQYF
DNA: TGTGCCAGCAGCTTAGCAGGGACAGGGGGGTCCTACGAGCAGTACTTC

D: TRBD2
size: NA
J: TRBJ2-5
V: TRBV19
CDR3: CASSNPPGGTQETQYF
DNA: TGTGCCAGTAGTAATCCCCCCGGGGGGACCCAAGAGACCCAGTACTTC

D: NA
size: NA
J: TRBJ2-5
V: TRBV10-3
CDR3: CAISVGRLQETQYF
DNA: TGTGCCATCAGTGTGGGGCGTCTCCAAGAGACCCAGTACTTC

D: NA
size: NA
J: TRBJ1-4
V: TRBV6-5
CDR3: CASKGGNEKLFF
DNA: TGTGCCAGCAAGGGGGGGAATGAAAAACTGTTTTTT

D: NA
size: NA
J: TRBJ1-5
V: TRBV6-1
CDR3: CASSDALSNQPQHF
DNA: TGTGCCAGCAGTGATGCCCTAAGCAATCAGCCCCAGCATTTT

D: NA
size: NA
J: TRBJ2-7
V: TRBV5-1
CDR3: CASFENSYEQYF
DNA: TGCGCCAGCTTCGAGAACTCCTACGAGCAGTACTTC

D: NA
size: NA
J: TRBJ2-2
V: TRBV15
CDR3: CATGDPNTGELFF
DNA: TGTGCCACCGGGGACCCTAACACCGGGGAGCTGTTTTTT

D: TRBD1
size: NA
J: TRBJ1-4
V: TRBV5-1
CDR3: CASTREQGGNEKLFF
DNA: TGCGCCAGCACCAGAGAACAGGGGGGGAATGAAAAACTGTTTTTT

D: NA
size: NA
J: TRBJ1-2
V: TRBV10-3
CDR3: CAISVSEQSYGYTF
DNA: TGTGCCATCAGTGTCTCCGAACAATCCTATGGCTACACCTTC

D: NA
size: NA
J: TRBJ1-2
V: TRBV28
CDR3: CASSLGRDYGYTF
DNA: TGTGCCAGCAGCCTGGGTAGGGACTATGGCTACACCTTC

D: NA
size: NA
J: TRBJ1-1
V: TRBV6-2/TRBV6-3
CDR3: CASSYWMNTEAFF
DNA: TGTGCCAGCAGTTACTGGATGAACACTGAAGCTTTCTTT

D: TRBD1
size: NA
J: TRBJ1-4
V: TRBV30
CDR3: CAWSSGTELNEKLFF
DNA: TGTGCCTGGAGTTCCGGGACAGAGTTGAATGAAAAACTGTTTTTT

D: NA
size: NA
J: TRBJ2-1
V: TRBV12-3/TRBV12-4
CDR3: CASRSDKNEQFF
DNA: TGTGCCAGCAGATCTGACAAGAATGAGCAGTTCTTC

D: NA
size: NA
J: TRBJ2-5
V: TRBV7-9
CDR3: CASSSPLTTGEETQYF
DNA: TGTGCCAGCAGTTCGCCCTTAACGACAGGAGAAGAGACCCAGTACTTC

D: NA
size: few
J: TRBJ2-7
V: TRBV14
CDR3: CASSASFRGTYEQYF
DNA: TGTGCCAGCAGCGCCTCATTTCGCGGGACCTACGAGCAGTACTTC

D: NA
size: NA
J: TRBJ1-1
V: TRBV6-5
CDR3: CASRVGNTEAFF
DNA: TGTGCCAGCAGGGTGGGGAACACTGAAGCTTTCTTT

D: TRBD1
size: NA
J: TRBJ1-2
V: TRBV11-1
CDR3: CASSGTGDYGYTF
DNA: TGTGCCAGCAGCGGGACAGGGGACTATGGCTACACCTTC

D: NA
size: NA
J: TRBJ2-7
V: TRBV7-9
CDR3: CASSLGPVYEQYF
DNA: TGTGCCAGCAGCTTAGGTCCGGTATACGAGCAGTACTTC

D: NA
size: NA
J: TRBJ1-6
V: TRBV30
CDR3: CAWRTPGSSPLHF
DNA: TGTGCCTGGAGGACCCCCGGTAGTTCACCCCTCCACTTT

D: TRBD2
size: once
J: TRBJ2-2
V: TRBV6-4
CDR3: CASSVLAGVNTGELFF
DNA: TGTGCCAGCAGTGTTCTAGCGGGGGTGAACACCGGGGAGCTGTTTTTT

D: TRBD1
size: few
J: TRBJ2-7
V: TRBV19
CDR3: CASSPRQGYEQYF
DNA: TGTGCCAGTAGTCCCCGACAGGGGTACGAGCAGTACTTC

D: NA
size: once
J: TRBJ1-1
V: TRBV28
CDR3: CASSLSAGAGTEAFF
DNA: TGTGCCAGCAGTTTATCAGCAGGGGCAGGGACTGAAGCTTTCTTT

D: NA
size: NA
J: TRBJ2-6
V: TRBV6-1
CDR3: CASSEVQAGANVLTF
DNA: TGTGCCAGCAGTGAGGTACAGGCGGGGGCCAACGTCCTGACTTTC

D: NA
size: NA
J: TRBJ1-3
V: TRBV6-2/TRBV6-3
CDR3: CASSPTPYTIYF
DNA: TGTGCCAGCAGTCCCACCCCCTACACCATATATTTT

D: NA
size: NA
J: TRBJ1-1
V: TRBV14
CDR3: CASSQGMGRTEAFF
DNA: TGTGCCAGCAGCCAAGGTATGGGGAGGACTGAAGCTTTCTTT

D: TRBD1
size: NA
J: TRBJ2-4
V: TRBV19
CDR3: CASSIWGQGLKLYIQYF
DNA: TGTGCCAGTAGTATCTGGGGACAGGGACTAAAATTGTACATTCAGTACTTC

D: TRBD1
size: NA
J: TRBJ2-1
V: TRBV29-1
CDR3: CSVIQGAGNEQFF
DNA: TGCAGCGTAATCCAGGGGGCCGGGAATGAGCAGTTCTTC

D: NA
size: NA
J: TRBJ2-1
V: TRBV9
CDR3: CASRPPGAGNEQFF
DNA: TGTGCCAGCAGGCCCCCCGGGGCTGGGAATGAGCAGTTCTTC